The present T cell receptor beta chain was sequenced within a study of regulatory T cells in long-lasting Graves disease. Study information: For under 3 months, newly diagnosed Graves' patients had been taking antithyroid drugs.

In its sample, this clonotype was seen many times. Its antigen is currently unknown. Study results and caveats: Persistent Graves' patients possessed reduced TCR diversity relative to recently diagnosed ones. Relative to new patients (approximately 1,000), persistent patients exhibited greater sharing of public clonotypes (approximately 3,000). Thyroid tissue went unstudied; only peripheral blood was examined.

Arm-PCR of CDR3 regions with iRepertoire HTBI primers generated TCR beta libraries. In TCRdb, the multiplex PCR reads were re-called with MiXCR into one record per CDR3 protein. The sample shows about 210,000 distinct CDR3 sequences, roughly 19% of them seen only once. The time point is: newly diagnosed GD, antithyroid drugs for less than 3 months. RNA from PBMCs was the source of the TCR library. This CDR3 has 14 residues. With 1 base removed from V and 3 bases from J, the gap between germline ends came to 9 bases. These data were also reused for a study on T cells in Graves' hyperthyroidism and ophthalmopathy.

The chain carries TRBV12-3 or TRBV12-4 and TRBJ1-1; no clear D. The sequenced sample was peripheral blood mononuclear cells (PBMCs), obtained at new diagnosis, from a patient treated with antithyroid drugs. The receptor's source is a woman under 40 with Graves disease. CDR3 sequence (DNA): TGTGCCAGCAGTTTAGGGAGGTCGGACACTGAAGCTTTCTTT. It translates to CASSLGRSDTEAFF.